The sequence of this T cell receptor (beta chain) was determined in a study of T-cell reconstitution after alpha-beta-depleted transplantation in children. Whole-study findings and limits: For some patients, TCRbeta diversity was high at day 60 because of recipient T cells and thymic progenitors that survived. At the one-year point after transplant, T-cell counts and TCRbeta diversity were found to come mostly from T cells that had been newly produced.

There are 15 residues in the CDR3. Trimming pared 7 bases from V and 3 bases from J, leaving 21 bases between. CDR1 is SQVTM, CDR2 ANQGSEA, per germline. For TCRbeta, the library was prepared with unique molecular identifiers. TCRdb re-analysed the PCR reads in MiXCR, keeping a single row per CDR3 protein. Counted here are 900,000 or so distinct CDR3 sequences, approximately 15% occurring once; the ten biggest clones make up approximately 5%. A note on this clonotype: Its target is unknown.

The specimen comprised PBMCs, mostly from graft donor cells, sampled 360 days after TCRalphabeta/CD19-depleted stem cell transplant. The sequence derives from a male patient younger than 18 who had a stem cell transplant for acute lymphoblastic leukemia, so the T cells may come from the graft donor. The rearrangement links TRBV29-1 to TRBJ1-1; a possible D gene is TRBD1 (5 bases). The DNA for the CDR3 is TGCAGCGCTGTCCCCCAGGGTAGGTTTGACACTGAAGCTTTCTTT. Translating gives CSAVPQGRFDTEAFF.